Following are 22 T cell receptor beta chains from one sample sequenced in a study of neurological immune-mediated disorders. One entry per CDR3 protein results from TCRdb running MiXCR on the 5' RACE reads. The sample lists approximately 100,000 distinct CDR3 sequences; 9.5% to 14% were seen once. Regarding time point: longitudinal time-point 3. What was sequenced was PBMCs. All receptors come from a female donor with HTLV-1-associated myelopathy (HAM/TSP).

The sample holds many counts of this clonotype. DNA of the CDR3: TGTGCCAGCAGCTTGGTCCGGGAGACCCAGTACTTC. It codes for CASSLVRETQYF. The chain links TRBV7-9 to TRBJ2-5; D is unresolved. Trimming removed 3 bases at V and 5 bases at J, with 7 bases between. Germline loops: CDR1 SEHNR, CDR2 FQNEAQ (reference sequence). The CDR3 contains 12 residues.

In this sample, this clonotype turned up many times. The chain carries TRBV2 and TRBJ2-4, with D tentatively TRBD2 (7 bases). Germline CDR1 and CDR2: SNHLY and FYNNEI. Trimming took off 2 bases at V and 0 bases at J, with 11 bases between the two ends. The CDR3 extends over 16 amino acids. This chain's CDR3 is CASSERGGLAKNIQYF. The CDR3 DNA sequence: TGTGCCAGCAGTGAAAGGGGGGGACTAGCCAAAAACATTCAGTACTTC. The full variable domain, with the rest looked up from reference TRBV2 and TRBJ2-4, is EPEVTQTPSHQVTQMGQEVILRCVPISNHLYFYWYRQILGQKVEFLVSFYNNEISEKSEIFDDQFSVERPDGSNFTLKIRSTKLEDSAMYFCASSERGGLAKNIQYFGAGTRLSVL.

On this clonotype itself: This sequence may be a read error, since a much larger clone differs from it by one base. In DNA form, the CDR3 reads TGTGCCAGCAGCTCTCTCCGGGGGACTGAAGCTTTCTTT. It yields the protein CASSSLRGTEAFF. The genes are TRBV3-1 and TRBJ1-1; possible D gene TRBD1, 5 bases. Per the germline V gene, CDR1 is LGHDT and CDR2 is YNNKEL (reference sequence). The CDR3 spans 13 residues. V lost 5 bases and J 5 bases, leaving 12 bases between the germline ends.

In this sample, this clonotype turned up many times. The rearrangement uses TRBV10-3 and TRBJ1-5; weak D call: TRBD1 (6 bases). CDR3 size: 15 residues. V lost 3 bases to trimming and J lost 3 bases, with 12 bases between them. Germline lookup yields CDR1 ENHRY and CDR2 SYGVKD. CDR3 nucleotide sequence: TGTGCCATCAGTGAAGAGACAGGACCCAATCAGCCCCAGCATTTT. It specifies CAISEETGPNQPQHF.

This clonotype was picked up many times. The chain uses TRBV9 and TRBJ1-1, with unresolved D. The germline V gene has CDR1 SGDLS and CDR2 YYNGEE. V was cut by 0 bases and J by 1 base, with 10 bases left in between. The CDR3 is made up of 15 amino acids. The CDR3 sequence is CASSVESRTNTEAFF. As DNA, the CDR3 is TGTGCCAGCAGCGTAGAGTCACGGACGAACACTGAAGCTTTCTTT.

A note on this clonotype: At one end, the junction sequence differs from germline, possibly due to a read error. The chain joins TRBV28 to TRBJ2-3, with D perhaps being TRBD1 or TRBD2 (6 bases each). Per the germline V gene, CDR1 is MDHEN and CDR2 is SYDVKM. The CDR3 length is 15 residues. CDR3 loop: CASSLSGAVGDTRYF. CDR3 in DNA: TGTGCCAGCAGTTTATCGGGGGCCGTGGGAGATACGCGGTATTTT.

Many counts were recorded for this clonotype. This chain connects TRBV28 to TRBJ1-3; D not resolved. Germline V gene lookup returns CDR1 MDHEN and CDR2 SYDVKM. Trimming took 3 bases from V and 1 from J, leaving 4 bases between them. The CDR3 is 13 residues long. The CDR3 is CASSFGSGNTIYF. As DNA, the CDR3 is TGTGCCAGCAGTTTTGGATCTGGAAACACCATATATTTT.

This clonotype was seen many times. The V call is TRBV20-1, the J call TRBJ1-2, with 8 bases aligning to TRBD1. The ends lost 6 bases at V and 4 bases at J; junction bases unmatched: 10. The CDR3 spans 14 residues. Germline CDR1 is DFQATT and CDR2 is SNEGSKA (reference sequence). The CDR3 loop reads CSASLTGVGYGYTF. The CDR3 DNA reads TGCAGTGCCAGCCTGACAGGGGTAGGCTATGGCTACACCTTC.

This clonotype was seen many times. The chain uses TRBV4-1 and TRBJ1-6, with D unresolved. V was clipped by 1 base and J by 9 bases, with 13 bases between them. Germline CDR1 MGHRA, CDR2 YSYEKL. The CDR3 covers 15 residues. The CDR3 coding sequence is TGCGCCAGCAGCCAAGGTGCAGTCGAAGGTTCACCCCTCCACTTT. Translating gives CASSQGAVEGSPLHF.

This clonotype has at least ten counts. The CDR3 nucleotides read TGTGCCAGCAGTTCCCTGACTAGCGGGGAGGCTCGAGAGACCCAGTACTTC. This translates into CASSSLTSGEARETQYF. The chain is built from TRBV12-3 or TRBV12-4 and TRBJ2-5, with 11 bases matching TRBD2. The CDR3 has 17 amino acids. Trimming cost V 4 bases and J 4 bases; bases outside gene matches: 11.

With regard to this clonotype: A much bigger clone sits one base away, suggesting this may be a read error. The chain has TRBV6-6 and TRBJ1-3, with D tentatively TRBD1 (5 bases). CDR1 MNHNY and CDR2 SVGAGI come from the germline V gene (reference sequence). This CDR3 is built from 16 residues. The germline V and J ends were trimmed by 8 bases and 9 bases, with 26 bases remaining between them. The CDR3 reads CASVNRDAGLRSTIYF. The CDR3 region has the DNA TGTGCCAGCGTTAACCGGGACGCAGGATTGAGAAGCACCATATATTTT.

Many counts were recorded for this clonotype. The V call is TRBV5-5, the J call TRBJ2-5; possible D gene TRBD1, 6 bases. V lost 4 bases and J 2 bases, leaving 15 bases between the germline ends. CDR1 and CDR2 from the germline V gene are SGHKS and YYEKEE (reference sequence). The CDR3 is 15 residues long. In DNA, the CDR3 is TGTGCCAGCAGCCCAGGGACAAGTCGACAAGAGACCCAGTACTTC. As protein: CASSPGTSRQETQYF.

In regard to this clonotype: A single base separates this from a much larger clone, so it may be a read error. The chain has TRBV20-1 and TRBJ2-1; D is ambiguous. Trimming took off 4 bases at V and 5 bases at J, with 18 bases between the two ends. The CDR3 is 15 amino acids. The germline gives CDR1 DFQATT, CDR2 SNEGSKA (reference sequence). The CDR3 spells CSANPGLMPHNEQFF. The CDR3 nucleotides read TGCAGTGCTAACCCCGGGCTTATGCCTCACAATGAGCAGTTCTTC.

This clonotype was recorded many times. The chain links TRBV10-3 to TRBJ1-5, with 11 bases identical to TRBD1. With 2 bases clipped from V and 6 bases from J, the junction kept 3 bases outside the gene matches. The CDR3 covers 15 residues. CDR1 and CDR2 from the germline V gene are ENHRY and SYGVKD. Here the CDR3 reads CAISEGTGGTQPQHF. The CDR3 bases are TGTGCCATCAGTGAGGGGACAGGGGGTACTCAGCCCCAGCATTTT.

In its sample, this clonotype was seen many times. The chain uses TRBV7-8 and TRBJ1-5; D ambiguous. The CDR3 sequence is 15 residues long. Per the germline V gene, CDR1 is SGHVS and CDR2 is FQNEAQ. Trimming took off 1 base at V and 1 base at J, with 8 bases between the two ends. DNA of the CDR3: TGTGCCAGCAGCTTAGAACGGGTGAGCAATCAGCCCCAGCATTTT. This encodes CASSLERVSNQPQHF.

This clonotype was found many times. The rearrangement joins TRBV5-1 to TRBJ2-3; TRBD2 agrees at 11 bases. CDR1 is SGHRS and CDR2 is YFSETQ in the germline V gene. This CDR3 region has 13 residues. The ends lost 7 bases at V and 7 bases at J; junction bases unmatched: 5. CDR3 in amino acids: CASRLAGRHTQYF. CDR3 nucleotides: TGCGCCAGCCGACTAGCGGGGCGCCATACGCAGTATTTT.

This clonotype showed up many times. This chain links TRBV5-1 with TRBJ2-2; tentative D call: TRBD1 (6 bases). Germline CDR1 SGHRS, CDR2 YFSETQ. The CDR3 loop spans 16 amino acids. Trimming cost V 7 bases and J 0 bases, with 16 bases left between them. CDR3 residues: CASWDTGLTNTGELFF. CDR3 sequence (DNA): TGCGCCAGCTGGGACACCGGGCTTACGAACACCGGGGAGCTGTTTTTT. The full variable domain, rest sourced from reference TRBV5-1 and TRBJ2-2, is KAGVTQTPRYLIKTRGQQVTLSCSPISGHRSVSWYQQTPGQGLQFLFEYFSETQRNKGNFPGRFSGRQFSNSRSEMNVSTLELGDSALYLCASWDTGLTNTGELFFGEGSRLTVL.

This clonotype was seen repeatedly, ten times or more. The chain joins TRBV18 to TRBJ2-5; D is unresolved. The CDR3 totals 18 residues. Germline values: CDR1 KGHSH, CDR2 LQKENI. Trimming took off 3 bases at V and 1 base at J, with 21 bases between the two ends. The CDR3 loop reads CASSPTTPGSGLQETQYF. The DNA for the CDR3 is TGTGCCAGCTCACCTACCACCCCAGGTTCGGGCCTCCAAGAGACCCAGTACTTC.

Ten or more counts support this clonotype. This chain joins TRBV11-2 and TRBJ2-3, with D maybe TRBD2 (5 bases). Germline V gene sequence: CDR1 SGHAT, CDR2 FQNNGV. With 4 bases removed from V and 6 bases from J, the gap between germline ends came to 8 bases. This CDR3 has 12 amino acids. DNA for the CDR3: TGTGCCAGCAGCTGGTCGGGGGATACGCAGTATTTT. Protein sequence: CASSWSGDTQYF.

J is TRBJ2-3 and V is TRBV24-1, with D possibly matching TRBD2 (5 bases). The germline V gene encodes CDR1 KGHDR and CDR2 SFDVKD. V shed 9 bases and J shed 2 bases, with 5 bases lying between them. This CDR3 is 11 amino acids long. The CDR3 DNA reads TGTGCCACCCGGGACACAGATACGCAGTATTTT. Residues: CATRDTDTQYF.

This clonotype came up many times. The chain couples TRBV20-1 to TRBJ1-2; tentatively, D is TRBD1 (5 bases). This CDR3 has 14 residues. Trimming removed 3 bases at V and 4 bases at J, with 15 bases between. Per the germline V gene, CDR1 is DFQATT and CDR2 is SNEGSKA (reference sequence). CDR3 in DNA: TGCAGTGCTAGCCTCCGGGACGGAGGCTATGGCTACACCTTC. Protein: CSASLRDGGYGYTF.

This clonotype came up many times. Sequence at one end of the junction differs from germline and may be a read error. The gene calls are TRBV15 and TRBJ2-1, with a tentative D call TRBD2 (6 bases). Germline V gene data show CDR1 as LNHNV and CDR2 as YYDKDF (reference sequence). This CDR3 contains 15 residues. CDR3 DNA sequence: TGTGCTACCAGCAGAGGTGGGGACTCCTTGGGGGAGCAGTTCTTC. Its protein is CATSRGGDSLGEQFF.